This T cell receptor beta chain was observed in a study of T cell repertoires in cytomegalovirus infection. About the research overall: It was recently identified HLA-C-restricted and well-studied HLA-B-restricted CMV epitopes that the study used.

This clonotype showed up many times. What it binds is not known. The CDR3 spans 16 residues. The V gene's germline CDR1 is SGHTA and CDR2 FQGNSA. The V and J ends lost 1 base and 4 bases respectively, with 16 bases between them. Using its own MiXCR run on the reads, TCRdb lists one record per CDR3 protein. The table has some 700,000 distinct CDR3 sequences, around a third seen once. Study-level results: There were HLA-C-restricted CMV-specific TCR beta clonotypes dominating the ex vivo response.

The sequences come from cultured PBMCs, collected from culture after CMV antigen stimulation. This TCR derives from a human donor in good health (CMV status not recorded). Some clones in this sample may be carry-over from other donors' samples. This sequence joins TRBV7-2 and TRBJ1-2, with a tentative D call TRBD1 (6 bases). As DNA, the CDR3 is TGTGCCAGCAGCTTAGAGGGGTCGGGGGGCGGCTATGGCTACACCTTC. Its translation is CASSLEGSGGGYGYTF. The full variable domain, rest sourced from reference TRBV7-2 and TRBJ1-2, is GAGVSQSPSNKVTEKGKDVELRCDPISGHTALYWYRQSLGQGLEFLIYFQGNSAPDKSGLPSDRFSAERTGGSVSTLTIQRTQQEDSAVYLCASSLEGSGGGYGYTFGSGTRLTVV.